This T cell receptor (beta chain) comes out of a study of identical twins. This clonotype has a handful of counts. At one end, the junction sequence differs from germline, possibly due to a read error. One entry per CDR3 protein, called by TCRdb with MiXCR from the 5' RACE reads. The sample includes 500,000 to 600,000 distinct CDR3 sequences, roughly a fifth of them seen just once. The CDR3 is made up of 18 amino acids. The sample was also linked to a second study, of T cells expressing NK-cell markers.

This TCR derives from a woman younger than 30 in good health. Sequenced input: CD4+ T cells sorted from blood. This chain uses TRBV12-3 or TRBV12-4 with TRBJ2-3, with 11 bases matching TRBD2. CDR3 region: CACSFGLAGLAKPDTQYF. The DNA of the CDR3 is TGTGCCTGCAGTTTCGGACTAGCGGGCCTCGCAAAACCAGATACGCAGTATTTT.